This passage covers 15 T cell receptor beta chains from one sample sequenced in a study of neurological immune-mediated disorders. TCRdb reprocessed the 5' RACE reads with MiXCR, giving one entry per CDR3 protein. The sample includes about 62,000 distinct CDR3 sequences, approximately 4.6% of them seen just once. The sample was PBMCs. The receptors stem from a woman aged 45-59 years with multiple sclerosis.

This clonotype was recorded many times. The genes are TRBV12-3 or TRBV12-4 and TRBJ1-5; no firm D call. Trimming shortened V by 2 bases and J by 9 bases, and 5 bases separated the two germline ends. This CDR3 comprises 11 residues. The CDR3 loop reads CASSLPGPQHF. The CDR3 DNA is TGTGCCAGCAGTTTACCAGGGCCCCAGCATTTT.

This clonotype was detected only a few times. Given a much more abundant clone one base away, this may be a read error. This sequence joins TRBV7-9 and TRBJ1-2; D gene ambiguous. Trimming stripped 1 base from V and 14 bases from J, with 11 bases between. This CDR3 is 11 amino acids long. Germline assignment: CDR1 SEHNR and CDR2 FQNEAQ (reference sequence). This CDR3 reads CASSLEGRKTF. In nucleotides, the CDR3 is TGTGCCAGCAGCTTAGAAGGGAGGAAAACCTTC.

This clonotype was found many times. This chain links TRBV5-1 with TRBJ2-4; D gene unclear. The germline gives CDR1 SGHRS, CDR2 YFSETQ. V dropped 0 bases and J dropped 7 bases, with 8 bases sitting between them. The CDR3 extends over 13 amino acids. The CDR3 DNA follows: TGCGCCAGCAGCTTGGATGTGGGGAACATTCAGTACTTC. Translated: CASSLDVGNIQYF.

This clonotype came up many times. J is TRBJ2-5 and V is TRBV9; D uncertain. Germline V CDR1 and CDR2: SGDLS, YYNGEE. V dropped 0 bases and J dropped 5 bases, with 11 bases sitting between them. The CDR3 consists of 14 residues. The CDR3 DNA reads as TGTGCCAGCAGCGTAGACAGCCTTCTGGAGACCCAGTACTTC. Translating gives CASSVDSLLETQYF.

This clonotype is medium-sized by share. The gene calls are TRBV10-3 and TRBJ1-1; D is uncertain. Germline CDR1 reads ENHRY; CDR2 reads SYGVKD. V was trimmed by 6 bases and J by 1 base, leaving 12 bases between them. This CDR3 has 14 amino acids. CDR3 sequence: CAIRPAEPNTEAFF. The CDR3 DNA reads TGTGCCATCAGACCTGCGGAGCCGAACACTGAAGCTTTCTTT.

In its sample, this clonotype was seen many times. This sequence joins TRBV20-1 and TRBJ2-3, with 12 positions matching TRBD1. Losses at the gene ends were 7 bases for V and 11 bases for J; bases not matched to a gene: 10. Germline V gives CDR1 DFQATT, CDR2 SNEGSKA (reference sequence). There are 13 residues in the CDR3. In DNA, the CDR3 is TGCAGTGGGGACAGGGGGCGATTCGACGGGCAGTATTTT. Protein product: CSGDRGRFDGQYF.

The sample holds many counts of this clonotype. The chain joins TRBV29-1 to TRBJ2-5; D call uncertain. Trimming cost V 4 bases and J 3 bases, with 9 bases left between them. Germline V CDR1 and CDR2: SQVTM, ANQGSEA. The CDR3 is 12 residues long. As DNA, the CDR3 is TGCAGCGTTGCAGAAACGGAAGAGACCCAGTACTTC. The encoded protein is CSVAETEETQYF.

This clonotype was seen repeatedly, ten times or more. The chain joins TRBV20-1 to TRBJ2-5; maybe TRBD2 (6 bases). Germline V lookup: CDR1 DFQATT, CDR2 SNEGSKA (reference sequence). CDR3 length: 13 residues. Deletions cut 7 bases from V and 5 bases from J, with 17 bases between. CDR3: CSGRDSRRETQYF. The CDR3 bases are TGCAGTGGACGGGACTCCCGGAGGGAGACCCAGTACTTC.

This clonotype was seen repeatedly, ten times or more. The V call is TRBV6-6, the J call TRBJ2-5, with D perhaps matching TRBD2 (6 bases). CDR3 length: 13 amino acids. Trimming removed 11 bases at V and 5 bases at J, with 18 bases between. Germline loops: CDR1 MNHNY, CDR2 SVGAGI (reference sequence). CDR3 region: CAGQRVLQETQYF. The CDR3 DNA sequence: TGTGCCGGCCAGCGGGTGTTACAGGAGACCCAGTACTTC.

This clonotype has more than one count but fewer than ten. This sequence joins TRBV15 and TRBJ2-3; TRBD2 agrees at 8 bases. This CDR3 is 15 amino acids long. CDR1 is LNHNV and CDR2 is YYDKDF in the germline V gene (reference sequence). V gave up 0 bases and J gave up 3 bases; unmatched junction bases: 2. CDR3 nucleotide sequence: TGTGCCACCAGCAGAGATGGCGGGGGGACAGATACGCAGTATTTT. It specifies CATSRDGGGTDTQYF. The entire variable domain, with the rest obtained from reference TRBV15 and TRBJ2-3, is as follows: DAMVIQNPRYQVTQFGKPVTLSCSQTLNHNVMYWYQQKSSQAPKLLFHYYDKDFNNEADTPDNFQSRRPNTSFCFLDIRSPGLGDTAMYLCATSRDGGGTDTQYFGPGTRLTVL.

This clonotype showed up many times. V usage is TRBV2 and J usage is TRBJ2-6, with D perhaps TRBD2 (6 bases). Per germline, CDR1 SNHLY and CDR2 FYNNEI. The CDR3 loop spans 20 amino acids. Trimming left V 2 bases short and J 0 bases short, with 20 bases between. The CDR3 spells CASSESWHRTKLSGANVLTF. CDR3 coding DNA: TGTGCCAGCAGTGAATCATGGCATAGGACTAAACTCTCTGGGGCCAACGTCCTGACTTTC. Using reference TRBV2 and TRBJ2-6 for the parts outside the CDR3, the full variable domain is EPEVTQTPSHQVTQMGQEVILRCVPISNHLYFYWYRQILGQKVEFLVSFYNNEISEKSEIFDDQFSVERPDGSNFTLKIRSTKLEDSAMYFCASSESWHRTKLSGANVLTFGAGSRLTVL.

In this sample, this clonotype turned up a few times. With a much larger clone just one base away, this may be a read error. V and J are TRBV6-2 or TRBV6-3 and TRBJ1-1; a possible D gene is TRBD1 (6 bases). CDR1 and CDR2 (germline): MNHEY, SVGEGT. There are 13 residues in the CDR3. The CDR3 DNA is TGTGTCAGCGGTGGGGAACAGGGCCGTGAAGCTTTCTTT. Its protein product is CVSGGEQGREAFF.

In this sample, this clonotype turned up many times. The chain links TRBV5-1 to TRBJ2-1, with D possibly being TRBD1 (7 bases). The V gene lost 0 bases and the J gene lost 2 bases, with 12 bases spanning the gap. Looked up from germline, CDR1 is SGHRS and CDR2 is YFSETQ. The CDR3 covers 16 residues. CDR3 loop: CASSLDQGGTYNEQFF. DNA for the CDR3: TGCGCCAGCAGCTTGGACCAGGGGGGTACCTACAATGAGCAGTTCTTC.

As for this clonotype: Compared with germline, one end of the junction differs, possibly owing to a read error. J is TRBJ2-1 and V is TRBV7-2, with D unresolved. Germline V CDR1 and CDR2: SGHTA, FQGNSA. The CDR3 runs to 10 residues. CDR3 nucleotide sequence: TGTGCCAGAAGCTCTGGCGAGCAGTTCTTC. Translating it yields CARSSGEQFF.

This clonotype was seen many times. DNA of the CDR3: TGTGCCAGTCTCGGACAGGGCTATGGCTACACCTTC. Protein sequence: CASLGQGYGYTF. This chain joins TRBV19 and TRBJ1-2; 8 positions match TRBD1. The CDR3 extends over 12 amino acids. Germline CDR1 LNHDA, CDR2 SQIVND (reference sequence). Germline trimming cut 8 bases from V and 4 bases from J; bases unmatched to any gene: 3.